The TCR beta chain under discussion was sequenced for a study of shared clonotypes between healthy human individuals. Generated by immunoSEQ multiplex PCR, the TCRdb table keeps only in-frame clones and is missing some. Of 150,000 to 200,000 clones listed, 85% to 95% are singletons. J lost 0 bases, V lost 2 bases, and 7 bases had no gene match. This CDR3 is built from 17 residues. The chain carries TRBV23-1 and TRBJ1-5; 7 bases are shared with TRBD1. TRBV23-1 falls under the ORF class, with uncertain function. Material for sequencing was naive CD4+ T cells sorted from blood. Subset meaning: CD45RA+ positively selected. The TCR originated in a woman in her 30s in good health. CDR3 in amino acids: CASSQRTGGYSNQPQHF. The CDR3 DNA reads TGCGCCAGCAGTCAAAGGACAGGAGGCTATAGCAATCAGCCCCAGCATTTT.